The next 8 T cell receptor beta chains were all read from a single sample in a study of shared clonotypes between healthy human individuals. Data came from immunoSEQ multiplex PCR; TCRdb stores just in-frame clones and leaves some out. This sample has 2.3 million or so clones; more than 80% occur once, and the top ten carry about 0.37%. Sequencing input: naive CD4+ T cells from PBMCs. Subset denoted: CD45RA+ positively selected. The receptors here all came from a man younger than 35 in good health. Some clones in this sample may be carry-over from other donors' samples.

V and J are TRBV28 and TRBJ2-1; TRBD2 agrees at 8 bases. The trim removed 7 bases at V and 4 bases at J, leaving 3 bases unmatched. Looked up from germline, CDR1 is MDHEN and CDR2 is SYDVKM. The length of the CDR3 is 13 residues. The CDR3 loop reads CASKAGGYNEQFF. The CDR3 bases are TGTGCCAGCAAGGCGGGAGGATACAATGAGCAGTTCTTC.

The chain uses TRBV5-1 and TRBJ2-7; the match to TRBD2 covers 10 bases. CDR1 and CDR2 from the germline V gene are SGHRS and YFSETQ. The length of the CDR3 is 17 residues. The ends lost 0 bases at V and 2 bases at J; junction bases unmatched: 8. The CDR3 protein is CASSLVSSGSFPYEQYF. The CDR3 nucleotides are TGCGCCAGCAGCTTGGTTTCTAGCGGGAGCTTTCCCTACGAGCAGTACTTC.

The chain links TRBV28 to TRBJ2-7; D may be TRBD1 or TRBD2 (5 bases each). The CDR3 extends over 15 amino acids. CDR1 MDHEN and CDR2 SYDVKM come from the germline V gene. V was pared by 5 bases and J by 2 bases, with 16 bases between. CDR3 coding DNA: TGTGCCAGCAGTCCGGGGACCTTGGGGGCCTACGAGCAGTACTTC. It is translated as CASSPGTLGAYEQYF.

The chain joins TRBV6-5 to TRBJ2-7; perhaps D is TRBD1 or TRBD2 (5 bases each). Trimming pared 5 bases from V and 6 bases from J, leaving 20 bases between. CDR1 is MNHEY and CDR2 is SVGAGI in the germline V gene. The CDR3 length is 15 residues. The CDR3 protein is CASSTLGDRFSEQYF. The CDR3 nucleotides read TGTGCCAGCAGTACGCTAGGGGACCGCTTCTCCGAGCAGTACTTC.

The chain has TRBV28 and TRBJ2-5, with a possible D match to TRBD1 (6 bases). This CDR3 is 14 amino acids long. Deletions cut 3 bases from V and 2 bases from J, with 10 bases between. The V gene's germline CDR1 is MDHEN and CDR2 SYDVKM. CDR3 loop: CASSFRTAQETQYF. In DNA form, the CDR3 reads TGTGCCAGCAGTTTCCGGACAGCGCAAGAGACCCAGTACTTC.

This clone was observed a single time. The gene calls are TRBV5-7 and TRBJ1-3; D is unclear. TRBV5-7 is reported as an ORF; its role is uncertain. The V and J ends lost 4 bases and 3 bases respectively, with 11 bases between them. The CDR3 contains 14 residues. The CDR3: CASSRGSGGNTIYF. The CDR3 DNA is TGTGCCAGCAGCCGGGGATCAGGTGGAAACACCATATATTTT.

The chain recombines TRBV9 with TRBJ2-1; no clear D. There are 15 residues in the CDR3. Germline V CDR1 and CDR2: SGDLS, YYNGEE. Trimming removed 2 bases from V and 4 bases from J, with 13 bases in between. The CDR3 spells CASSVWGSSYNEQFF. CDR3 nucleotides: TGTGCCAGCAGCGTGTGGGGATCCAGTTACAATGAGCAGTTCTTC. Variable domain in full (rest from reference TRBV9 and TRBJ2-1): DSGVTQTPKHLITATGQRVTLRCSPRSGDLSVYWYQQSLDQGLQFLIQYYNGEERAKGNILERFSAQQFPDLHSELNLSSLELGDSALYFCASSVWGSSYNEQFFGPGTRLTVL.

The chain couples TRBV15 to TRBJ2-3; 9 positions agree with TRBD1. This CDR3 has 17 amino acids. From germline, CDR1 is LNHNV and CDR2 YYDKDF (reference sequence). V dropped 4 bases and J dropped 3; count of bases not matched to a gene: 11. This CDR3 is CATSKEEPGTGTDTQYF. The CDR3 DNA sequence: TGTGCCACCAGCAAAGAGGAACCCGGGACAGGGACAGATACGCAGTATTTT.